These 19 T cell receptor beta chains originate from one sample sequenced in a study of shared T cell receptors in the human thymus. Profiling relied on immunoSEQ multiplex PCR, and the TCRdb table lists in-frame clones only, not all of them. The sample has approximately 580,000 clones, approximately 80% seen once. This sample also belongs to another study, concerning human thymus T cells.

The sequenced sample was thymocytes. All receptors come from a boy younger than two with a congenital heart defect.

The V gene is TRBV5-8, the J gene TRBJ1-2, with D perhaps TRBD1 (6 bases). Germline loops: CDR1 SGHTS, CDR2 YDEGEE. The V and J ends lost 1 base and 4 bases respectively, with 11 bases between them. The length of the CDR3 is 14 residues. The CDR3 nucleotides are TGTGCCAGCAGCTTGACTGCAGGGGCCTATGGCTACACCTTC. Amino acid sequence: CASSLTAGAYGYTF.

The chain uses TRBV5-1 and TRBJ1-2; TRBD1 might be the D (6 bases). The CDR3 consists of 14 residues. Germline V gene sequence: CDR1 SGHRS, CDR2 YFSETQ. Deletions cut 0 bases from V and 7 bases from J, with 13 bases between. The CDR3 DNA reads TGCGCCAGCAGCTTGGGCCGGGGGGCGGGTGGCTACACCTTC. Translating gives CASSLGRGAGGYTF.

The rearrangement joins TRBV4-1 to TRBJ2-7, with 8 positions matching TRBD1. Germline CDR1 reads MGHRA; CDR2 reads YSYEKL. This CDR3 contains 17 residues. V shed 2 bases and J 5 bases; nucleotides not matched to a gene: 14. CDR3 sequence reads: CASSQPRDRGNRDEQYF. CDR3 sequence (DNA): TGCGCCAGCAGCCAACCCCGAGACAGGGGCAATAGGGACGAGCAGTACTTC.

CDR3 in amino acids: CAISADRSGRGTAYEQYF. The CDR3 coding sequence is TGTGCCATCAGTGCCGATCGTAGCGGGAGGGGCACTGCCTACGAGCAGTACTTC. The chain uses TRBV10-3 and TRBJ2-7; 11 nucleotides align to TRBD2. The V segment lost 4 bases and the J segment 2 bases; nucleotides outside the gene matches: 13. The CDR3 length is 18 residues. CDR1 and CDR2 from the germline V gene are ENHRY and SYGVKD.

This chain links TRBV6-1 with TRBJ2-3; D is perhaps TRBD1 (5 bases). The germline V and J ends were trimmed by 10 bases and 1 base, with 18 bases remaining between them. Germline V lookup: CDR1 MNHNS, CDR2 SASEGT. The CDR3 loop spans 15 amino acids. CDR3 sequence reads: CATPSGAAGTDTQYF. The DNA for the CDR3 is TGTGCCACCCCCTCTGGGGCAGCCGGCACAGATACGCAGTATTTT.

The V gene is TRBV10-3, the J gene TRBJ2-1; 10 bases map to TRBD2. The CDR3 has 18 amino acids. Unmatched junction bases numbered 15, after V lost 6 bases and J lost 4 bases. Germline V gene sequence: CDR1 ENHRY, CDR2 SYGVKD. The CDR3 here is CAISEKEAGTSAYNEQFF. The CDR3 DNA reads TGTGCCATCAGCGAAAAAGAGGCCGGGACTAGCGCGTACAATGAGCAGTTCTTC.

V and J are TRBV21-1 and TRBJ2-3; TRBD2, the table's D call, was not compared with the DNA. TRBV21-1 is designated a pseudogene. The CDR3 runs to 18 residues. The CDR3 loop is CASTPLCRLAGATDTQYF. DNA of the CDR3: TGTGCCAGCACCCCATTATGCCGACTAGCGGGAGCCACAGATACGCAGTATTTT.

CDR3 bases: TGTGCCAGTAGTCCTAGCGGGAGGCCGTCGCCTACAGACACAGATACGCAGTATTTT. Translation: CASSPSGRPSPTDTDTQYF. The chain recombines TRBV19 with TRBJ2-3, with 11 bases that match TRBD2. This CDR3 is 19 amino acids long. Germline CDR1 and CDR2: LNHDA and SQIVND (reference sequence). The V gene end was trimmed by 5 bases and the J gene end by 2 bases; junction bases not matched to a gene: 15.

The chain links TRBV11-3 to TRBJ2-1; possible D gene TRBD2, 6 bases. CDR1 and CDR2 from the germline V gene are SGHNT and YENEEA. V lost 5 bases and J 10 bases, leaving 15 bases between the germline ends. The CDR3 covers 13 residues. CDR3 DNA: TGTGCCAGCAGCGGGAAACTAGCATTCGAGCAGTTCTTC. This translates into CASSGKLAFEQFF.

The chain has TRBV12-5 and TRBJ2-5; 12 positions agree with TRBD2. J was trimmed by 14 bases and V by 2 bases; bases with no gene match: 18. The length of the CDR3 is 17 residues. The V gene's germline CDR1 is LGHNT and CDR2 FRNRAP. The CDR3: CASGLRNLLAGGYRLYF. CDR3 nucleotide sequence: TGTGCTAGTGGTTTGCGCAACTTACTAGCGGGAGGCTATAGACTTTACTTC.

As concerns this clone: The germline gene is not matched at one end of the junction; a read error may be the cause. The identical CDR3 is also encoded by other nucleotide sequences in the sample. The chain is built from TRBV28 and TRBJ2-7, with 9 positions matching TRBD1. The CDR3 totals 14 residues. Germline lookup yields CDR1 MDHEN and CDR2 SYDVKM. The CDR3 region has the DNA TGTGCTAGCAGACTTCGGGACAGGGAGTACGAGCAGTACTTC. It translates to CASRLRDREYEQYF.

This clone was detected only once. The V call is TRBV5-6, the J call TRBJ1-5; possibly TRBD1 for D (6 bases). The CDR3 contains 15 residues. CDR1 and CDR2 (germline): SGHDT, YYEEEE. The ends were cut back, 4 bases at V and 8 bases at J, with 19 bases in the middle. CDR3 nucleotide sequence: TGTGCCAGCAGCCGACTGGACAGCTTAAGGGAGCCCCAGCATTTT. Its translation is CASSRLDSLREPQHF.

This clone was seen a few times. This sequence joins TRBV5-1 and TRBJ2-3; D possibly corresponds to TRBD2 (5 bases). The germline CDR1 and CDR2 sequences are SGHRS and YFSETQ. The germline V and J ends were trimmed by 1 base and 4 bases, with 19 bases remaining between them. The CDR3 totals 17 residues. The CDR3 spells CASSLFLKDWAADTQYF. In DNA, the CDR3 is TGCGCCAGCAGCTTGTTCCTCAAGGACTGGGCCGCAGATACGCAGTATTTT.

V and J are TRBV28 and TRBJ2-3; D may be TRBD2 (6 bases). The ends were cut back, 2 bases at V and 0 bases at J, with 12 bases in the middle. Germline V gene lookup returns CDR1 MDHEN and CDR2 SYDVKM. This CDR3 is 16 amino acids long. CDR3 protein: CASSLTGTYSTDTQYF. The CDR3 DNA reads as TGTGCCAGCAGTTTAACGGGGACTTATAGCACAGATACGCAGTATTTT.

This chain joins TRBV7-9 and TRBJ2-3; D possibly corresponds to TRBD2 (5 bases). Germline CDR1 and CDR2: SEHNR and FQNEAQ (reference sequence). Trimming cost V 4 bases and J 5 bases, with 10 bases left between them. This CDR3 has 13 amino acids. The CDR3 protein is CASSSDWGDTQYF. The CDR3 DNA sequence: TGTGCCAGCAGCTCGGACTGGGGAGATACGCAGTATTTT.

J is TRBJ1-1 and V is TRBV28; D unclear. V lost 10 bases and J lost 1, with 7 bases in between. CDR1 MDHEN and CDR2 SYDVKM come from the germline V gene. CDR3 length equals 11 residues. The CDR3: CATYGNTEAFF. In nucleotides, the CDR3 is TGTGCCACCTACGGGAACACTGAAGCTTTCTTT.

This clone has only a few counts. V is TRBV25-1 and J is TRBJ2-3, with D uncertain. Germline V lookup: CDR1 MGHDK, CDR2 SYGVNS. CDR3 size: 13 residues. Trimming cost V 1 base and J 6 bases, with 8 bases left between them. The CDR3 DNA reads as TGTGCCAGCAGTGAATGGCCACATGATACGCAGTATTTT. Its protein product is CASSEWPHDTQYF.

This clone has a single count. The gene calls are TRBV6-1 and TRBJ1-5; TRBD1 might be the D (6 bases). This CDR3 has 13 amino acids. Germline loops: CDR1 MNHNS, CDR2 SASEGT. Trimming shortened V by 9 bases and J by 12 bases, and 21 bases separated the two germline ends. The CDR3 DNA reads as TGTGCCAGTGCCCCACCTCGGGGGGCCCACCAGCATTTT. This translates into CASAPPRGAHQHF.

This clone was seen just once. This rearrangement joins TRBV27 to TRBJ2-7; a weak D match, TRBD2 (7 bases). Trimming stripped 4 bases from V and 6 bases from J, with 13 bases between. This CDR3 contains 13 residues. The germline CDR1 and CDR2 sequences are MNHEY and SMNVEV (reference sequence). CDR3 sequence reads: CASSSGGSGEQYF. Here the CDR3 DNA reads TGTGCCAGCAGTTCGGGGGGCAGCGGCGAGCAGTACTTC.